This T cell receptor beta chain was observed in a study of beta chain features in type 1 diabetes (dated by TCRdb to the late 2010s). In the study overall: Patients and healthy donors did not differ in mean age, gender distribution, total cell number or subset yield. In the study, TCRB repertoires of sorted circulating CD4+ T cell subsets from recently diagnosed type 1 diabetes patients were compared with those of matched healthy donors. Whereas all 30 or so donors provided naive and central memory subsets, regulatory and stem cell-like memory subsets were isolated from just 8 patients and about 8 healthy donors. Across all samples, almost 110 million sorted cells were examined, and cell number per subset correlated strongly with RNA yield.

Broader findings and caveats from the paper: Type 1 diabetes patients showed a moderate but significant shortening of TCRB CDR3 length in all four CD4+ subsets. Because cDNA was sequenced instead of genomic DNA, highly expressing activated cells could be over-represented, though the groups showed no difference in activation or CD3 levels. HLA sub-analyses involved small numbers of individuals, so any influence of HLA type on TCRB rearrangement remained unresolved. At VDJ recombination sites, type 1 diabetes patients had fewer insertions and more deleted nucleotides, which implies abnormalities in thymic rearrangement. Shorter templates might have been favored by PCR, but patient and control samples were amplified and corrected together, so both groups would have been affected equally by any skew. Naive, central memory and regulatory TCRB repertoires appeared to be more similar among patients than among healthy donors.

The High Capacity cDNA Reverse Transcription Kit was used to reverse transcribe all of the isolated RNA, meaning that expressed TCRB transcripts were what got sequenced. Naive, central memory and regulatory T cell samples underwent deep immunoSEQ sequencing, averaging about 3.57 million total reads per sample. Sorted cells were lysed in RLT buffer and RNA was extracted with DNase-treated RNeasy Micro or Mini kits, depending on cell number. To prevent cross-contamination, every cell subset was processed on its own, while patient and healthy donor samples were processed together. The immunoSEQ multiplex PCR was used to amplify TCRB sequences from cDNA, generating 87-bp fragments that spanned the CDR3 region. The amplicons were sequenced using the Illumina HiSeq platform. The authors' analysis ran thus. Synthetic template baselines were used to correct PCR bias computationally, reads within Hamming distance 2 were collapsed together, and singletons that could not be merged were discarded. Reads were aligned against IMGT to assign V, D and J genes, CDR3 length and insertions or deletions at six rearrangement sites. Within each subset, clonotype counts were normalized to sorted cell number, after which true diversity and Gini coefficients were computed with the tcR R package. Repertoire sharing was quantified using the overlap coefficient calculated on TCRB nucleotide sequences. TCRdb holds this immuneACCESS table with in-frame rearrangements only. Some clones are missing; in checked studies, unresolved V genes explain under half, and the rest has no known cause. That table is the source of V, J and clone size, and D and trimming were worked out from the DNA. This sample holds 38,000 or so clones; about two thirds were observed only once. Of the sample, over 2% falls within the top ten clones.

Germline trimming amounts to 6 bases on V and 3 bases on J, with 5 as the count of junction bases outside the gene matches. Reading from cysteine to phenylalanine, the CDR3 counts 13 amino acids. Of the read, only the CDR3 DNA is kept; its 39 bases are in frame from base 1. Reading the germline V gene gives CDR1 SQVTM and CDR2 ANQGSEA. This clone is considered medium-sized (0.01 to 0.1%). Its antigen is currently not known. The sample holds no much larger clone one base away, and base qualities are not on file. This specimen includes other DNA sequences encoding the same CDR3. Each donor gave one peripheral blood draw, approximately 100 mL on average, collected into heparinised tubes. A BD FACSAria II was used to sort naive, central memory, regulatory and stem cell-like memory CD4+ T cells with a panel that included CD45RO, CCR7, CD25, CD127, CD95 and CD27. Every sorted population had a purity above 95%. PBMCs were isolated immediately by Lymphoprep density gradient centrifugation and stained directly without culture. To minimize batch effects, samples were stained and sorted in pairs, one healthy donor with one patient per experiment.

The source is a woman under 40 in good health. The sequence is built from TRBV29-1 and TRBJ1-1; TRBD1 aligns with 9 central bases. The sample comprised Tregs from blood. The sample's cell subset or site label, decoded: regulatory CD4+ T cells. The bases are TGCAGCGTCGCACAGGGGGCAGACACTGAAGCTTTCTTT. Its translation is CSVAQGADTEAFF.